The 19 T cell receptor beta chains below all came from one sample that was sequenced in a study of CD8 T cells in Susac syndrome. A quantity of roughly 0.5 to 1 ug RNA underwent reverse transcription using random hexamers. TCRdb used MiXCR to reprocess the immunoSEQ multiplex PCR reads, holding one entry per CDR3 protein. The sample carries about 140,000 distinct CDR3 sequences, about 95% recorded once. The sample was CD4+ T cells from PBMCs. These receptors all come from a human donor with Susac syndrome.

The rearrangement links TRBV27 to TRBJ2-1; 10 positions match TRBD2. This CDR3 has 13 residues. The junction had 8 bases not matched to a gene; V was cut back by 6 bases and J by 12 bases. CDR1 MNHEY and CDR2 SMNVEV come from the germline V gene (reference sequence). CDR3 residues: CASSPSGRGSQFF. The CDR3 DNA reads TGTGCCAGCAGCCCTAGCGGGAGAGGATCGCAGTTCTTC.

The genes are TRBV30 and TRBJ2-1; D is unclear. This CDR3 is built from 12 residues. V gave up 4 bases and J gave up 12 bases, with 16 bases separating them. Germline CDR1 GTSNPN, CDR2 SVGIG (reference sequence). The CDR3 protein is CAWTSGSIGQFF. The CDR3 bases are TGTGCCTGGACCTCCGGGTCAATTGGGCAGTTCTTC.

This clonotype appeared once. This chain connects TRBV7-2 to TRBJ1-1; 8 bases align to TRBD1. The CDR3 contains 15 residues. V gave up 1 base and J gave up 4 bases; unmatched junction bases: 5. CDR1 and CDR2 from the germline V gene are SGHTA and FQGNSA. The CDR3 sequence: CASSLGDRRGTEAFF. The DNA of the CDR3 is TGTGCCAGCAGCTTAGGGGACAGGAGGGGCACTGAAGCTTTCTTT.

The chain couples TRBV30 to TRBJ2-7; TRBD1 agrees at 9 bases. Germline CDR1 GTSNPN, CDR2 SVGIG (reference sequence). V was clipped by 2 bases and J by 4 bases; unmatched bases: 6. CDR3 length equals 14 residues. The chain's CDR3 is CAWSPGTGTYEQYF. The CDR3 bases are TGTGCCTGGAGTCCCGGGACAGGGACATACGAGCAGTACTTC.

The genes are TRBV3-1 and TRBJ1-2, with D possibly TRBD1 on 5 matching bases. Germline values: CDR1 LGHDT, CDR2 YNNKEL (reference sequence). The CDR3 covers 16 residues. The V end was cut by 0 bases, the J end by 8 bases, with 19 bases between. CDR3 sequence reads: CASSQDSPRRAGGYTF. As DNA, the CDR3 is TGTGCCAGCAGCCAAGATAGCCCCCGCAGGGCGGGAGGCTACACCTTC.

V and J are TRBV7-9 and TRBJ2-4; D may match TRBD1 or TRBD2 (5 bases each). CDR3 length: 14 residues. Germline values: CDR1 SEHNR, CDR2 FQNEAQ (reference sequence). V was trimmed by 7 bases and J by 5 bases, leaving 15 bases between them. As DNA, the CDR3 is TGTGCCAGCACCCCCTTGAGGGGCGAAAACATTCAGTACTTC. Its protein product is CASTPLRGENIQYF.

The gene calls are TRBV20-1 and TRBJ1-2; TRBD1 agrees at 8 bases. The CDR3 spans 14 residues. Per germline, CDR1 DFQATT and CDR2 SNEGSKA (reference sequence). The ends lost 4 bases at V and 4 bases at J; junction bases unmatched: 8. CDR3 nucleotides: TGCAGTGCTACGGACAGGGCAACCGTCTATGGCTACACCTTC. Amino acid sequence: CSATDRATVYGYTF.

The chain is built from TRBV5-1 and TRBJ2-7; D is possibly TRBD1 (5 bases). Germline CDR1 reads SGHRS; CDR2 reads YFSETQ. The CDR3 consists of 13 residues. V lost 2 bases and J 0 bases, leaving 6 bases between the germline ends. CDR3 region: CASSFQGSYEQYF. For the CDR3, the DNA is TGCGCCAGCAGCTTCCAGGGCTCCTACGAGCAGTACTTC.

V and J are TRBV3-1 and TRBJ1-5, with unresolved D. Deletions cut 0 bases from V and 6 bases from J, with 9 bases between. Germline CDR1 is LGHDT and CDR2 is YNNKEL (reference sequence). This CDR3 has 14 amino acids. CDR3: CASSQDHRAQPQHF. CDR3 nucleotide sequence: TGTGCCAGCAGCCAAGATCATAGGGCTCAGCCCCAGCATTTT.

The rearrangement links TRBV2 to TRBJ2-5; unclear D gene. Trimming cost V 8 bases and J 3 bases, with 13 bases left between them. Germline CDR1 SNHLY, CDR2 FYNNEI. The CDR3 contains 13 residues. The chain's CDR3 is CASCGSLKETQYF. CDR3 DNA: TGTGCCAGCTGCGGCAGTTTGAAAGAGACCCAGTACTTC.

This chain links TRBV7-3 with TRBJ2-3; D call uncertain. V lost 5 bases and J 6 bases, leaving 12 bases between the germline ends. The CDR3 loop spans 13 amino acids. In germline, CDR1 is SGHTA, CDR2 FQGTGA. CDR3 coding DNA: TGTGCCAGCAGCCGTTCGTTAGGGGATACGCAGTATTTT. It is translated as CASSRSLGDTQYF.

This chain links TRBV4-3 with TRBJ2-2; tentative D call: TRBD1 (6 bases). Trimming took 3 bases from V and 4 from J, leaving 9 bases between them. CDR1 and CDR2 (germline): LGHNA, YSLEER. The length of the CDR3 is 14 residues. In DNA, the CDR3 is TGCGCCAGCAGCCACAGGGGTGGCACCGGGGAGCTGTTTTTT. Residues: CASSHRGGTGELFF.

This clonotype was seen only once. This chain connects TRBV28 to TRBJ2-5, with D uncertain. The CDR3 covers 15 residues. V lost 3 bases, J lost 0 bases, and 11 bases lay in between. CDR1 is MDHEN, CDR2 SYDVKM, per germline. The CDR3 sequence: CASSFGRMYQETQYF. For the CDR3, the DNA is TGTGCCAGCAGTTTCGGCAGGATGTACCAAGAGACCCAGTACTTC. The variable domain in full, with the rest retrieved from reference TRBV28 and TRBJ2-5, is DVKVTQSSRYLVKRTGEKVFLECVQDMDHENMFWYRQDPGLGLRLIYFSYDVKMKEKGDIPEGYSVSREKKERFSLILESASTNQTSMYLCASSFGRMYQETQYFGPGTRLLVL.

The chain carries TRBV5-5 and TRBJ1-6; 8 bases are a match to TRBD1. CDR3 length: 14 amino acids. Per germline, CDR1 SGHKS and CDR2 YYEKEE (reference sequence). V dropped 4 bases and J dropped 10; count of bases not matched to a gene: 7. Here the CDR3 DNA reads TGTGCCAGCAGCCCCGGACAGGGCCGGTCACCCCTCCACTTT. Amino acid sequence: CASSPGQGRSPLHF.

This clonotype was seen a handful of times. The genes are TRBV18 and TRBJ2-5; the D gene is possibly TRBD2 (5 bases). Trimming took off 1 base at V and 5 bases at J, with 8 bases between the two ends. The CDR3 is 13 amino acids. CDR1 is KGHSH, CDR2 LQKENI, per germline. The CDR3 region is CASSPQGVETQYF. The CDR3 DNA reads TGTGCCAGCTCACCACAGGGAGTGGAGACCCAGTACTTC.

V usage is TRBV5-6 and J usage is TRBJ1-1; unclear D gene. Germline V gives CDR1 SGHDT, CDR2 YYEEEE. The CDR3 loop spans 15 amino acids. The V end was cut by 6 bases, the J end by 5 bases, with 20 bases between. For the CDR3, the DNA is TGTGCCAGCAACCATGTCAAAGGCAGACGTACTGAAGCTTTCTTT. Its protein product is CASNHVKGRRTEAFF.

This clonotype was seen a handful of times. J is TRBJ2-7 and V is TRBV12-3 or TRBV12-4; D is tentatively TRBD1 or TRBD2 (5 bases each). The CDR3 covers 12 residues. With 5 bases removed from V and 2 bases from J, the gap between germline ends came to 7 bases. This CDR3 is CASSRGTYEQYF. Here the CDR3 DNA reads TGTGCCAGCAGTCGGGGCACCTACGAGCAGTACTTC.

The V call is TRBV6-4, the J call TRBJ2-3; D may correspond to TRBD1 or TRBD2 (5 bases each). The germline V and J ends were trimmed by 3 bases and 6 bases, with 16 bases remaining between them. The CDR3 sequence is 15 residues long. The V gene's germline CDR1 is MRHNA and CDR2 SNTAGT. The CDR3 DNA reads TGTGCCAGCAGTGAGGGGCGGGCCCCCTCCGATACGCAGTATTTT. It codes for CASSEGRAPSDTQYF.

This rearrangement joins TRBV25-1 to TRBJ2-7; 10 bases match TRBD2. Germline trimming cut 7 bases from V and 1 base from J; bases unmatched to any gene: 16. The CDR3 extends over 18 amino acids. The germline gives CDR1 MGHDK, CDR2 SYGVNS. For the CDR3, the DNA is TGTGCCAGCACTCCAGGGGCTAGCGGGAGTCGGGATTCCTACGAGCAGTACTTC. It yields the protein CASTPGASGSRDSYEQYF.